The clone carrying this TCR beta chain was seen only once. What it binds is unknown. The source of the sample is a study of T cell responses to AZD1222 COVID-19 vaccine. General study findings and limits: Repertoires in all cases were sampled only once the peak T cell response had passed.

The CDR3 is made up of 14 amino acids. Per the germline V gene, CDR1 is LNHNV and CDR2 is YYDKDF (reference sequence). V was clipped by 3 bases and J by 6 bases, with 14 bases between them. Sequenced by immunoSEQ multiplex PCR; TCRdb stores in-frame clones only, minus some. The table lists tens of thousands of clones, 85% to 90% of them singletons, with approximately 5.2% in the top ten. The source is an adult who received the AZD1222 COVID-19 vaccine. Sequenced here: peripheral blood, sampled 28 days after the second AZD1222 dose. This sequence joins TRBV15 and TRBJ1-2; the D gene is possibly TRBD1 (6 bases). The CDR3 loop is CATSRRTAVHGYTF. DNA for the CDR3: TGTGCCACCAGCAGGAGGACAGCAGTCCATGGCTACACCTTC.